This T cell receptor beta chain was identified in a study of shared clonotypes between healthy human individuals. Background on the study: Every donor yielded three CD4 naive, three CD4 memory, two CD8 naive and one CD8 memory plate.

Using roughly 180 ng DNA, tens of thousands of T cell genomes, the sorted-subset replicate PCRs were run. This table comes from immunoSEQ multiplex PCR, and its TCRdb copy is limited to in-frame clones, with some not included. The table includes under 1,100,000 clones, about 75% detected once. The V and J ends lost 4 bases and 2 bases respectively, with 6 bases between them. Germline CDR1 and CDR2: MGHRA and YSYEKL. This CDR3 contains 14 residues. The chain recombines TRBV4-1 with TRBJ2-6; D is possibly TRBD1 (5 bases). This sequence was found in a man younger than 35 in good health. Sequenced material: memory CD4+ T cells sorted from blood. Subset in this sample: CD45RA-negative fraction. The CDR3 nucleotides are TGCGCCAGCAGCCCCAGGGCTGGGGCCAACGTCCTGACTTTC. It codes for CASSPRAGANVLTF.